This T cell receptor beta chain was sequenced during a study of CD8+ T cells in alopecia areata. Across the study: Oral tofacitinib, 5 to 10 mg twice daily, was given in an open-label trial.

As for this clone: Its specificity is unknown.

Study results and limitations: In lesional scalp, particularly from alopecia totalis/universalis, clonality was higher than in normal scalp.

CDR3 length: 9 amino acids. Trimming stripped 9 bases from V and 5 bases from J, with 4 bases between. Germline CDR1 SGHTA, CDR2 FQGNSA. As the sequencing template, cDNA was produced by extracting RNA and reverse transcribing it. The repertoire was sequenced with immunoSEQ multiplex PCR; TCRdb's copy has only in-frame clones and lacks some. The repertoire holds 100,000 to 150,000 clones, with 30% to 40% as singletons. Sequencing was done on a sample of CD4+ T cells sorted from blood. The sequence was collected from a human donor with alopecia areata. The V call is TRBV7-2, the J call TRBJ2-5; D is unclear. CDR3 coding DNA: TGTGCCAGTGGGGAGACCCAGTACTTC. This sequence encodes CASGETQYF.